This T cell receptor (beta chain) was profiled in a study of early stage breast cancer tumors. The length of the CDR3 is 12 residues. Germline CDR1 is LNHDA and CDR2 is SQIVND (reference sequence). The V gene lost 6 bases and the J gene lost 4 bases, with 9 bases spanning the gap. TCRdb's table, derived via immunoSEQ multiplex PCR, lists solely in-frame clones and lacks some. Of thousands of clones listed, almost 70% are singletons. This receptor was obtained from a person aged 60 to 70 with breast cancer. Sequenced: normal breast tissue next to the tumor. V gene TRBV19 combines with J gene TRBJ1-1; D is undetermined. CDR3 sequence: CASRTIGTEAFF. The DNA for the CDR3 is TGTGCCAGTAGGACCATTGGCACTGAAGCTTTCTTT. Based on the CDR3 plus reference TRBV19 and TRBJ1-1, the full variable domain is DGGITQSPKYLFRKEGQNVTLSCEQNLNHDAMYWYRQDPGQGLRLIYYSQIVNDFQKGDIAEGYSVSREKKESFPLTVTSAQKNPTAFYLCASRTIGTEAFFGQGTRLTVV.